Listed below are T cell receptor beta chains from one sample, sequenced in a study of post-analysis software for immune sequencing data. MiXCR, applied by TCRdb to the PCR reads, yields one record per CDR3 protein. The sample carries 700,000 to 900,000 distinct CDR3 sequences, more than 45% recorded once. The sequencing input was blood. These receptors originate from a girl aged 5-17 years with multiple sclerosis. Each CDR3 is given with its conserved first and last residue. The D gene is left open where the match is weak. Only part of the rows carry a size: once, few, many, or a class if the clone is expanded.

d_call: TRBD1
cdr3_length: 13
v_call: TRBV29-1
clone_size: NA
j_call: TRBJ2-7
cdr3_aa: CSARGQGIYEQYF
cdr3_nt: TGCAGCGCCCGAGGACAGGGGATCTACGAGCAGTACTTC

d_call: TRBD2
cdr3_length: 15
v_call: TRBV4-1
clone_size: few
j_call: TRBJ2-1
cdr3_aa: CASSQTAGDGYEQFF
cdr3_nt: TGCGCCAGCAGCCAAACGGCGGGAGATGGGTATGAGCAGTTCTTC

d_call: TRBD2
cdr3_length: 13
v_call: TRBV18
clone_size: few
j_call: TRBJ2-1
cdr3_aa: CASSPGTRDEQFF
cdr3_nt: TGTGCCAGCTCACCAGGGACTAGGGATGAGCAGTTCTTC

d_call: TRBD2
cdr3_length: 14
v_call: TRBV7-3
clone_size: NA
j_call: TRBJ2-7
cdr3_aa: CASSLTSGVGEQYF
cdr3_nt: TGTGCCAGCAGCTTAACTAGCGGGGTGGGAGAGCAGTACTTC

d_call: NA
cdr3_length: 15
v_call: TRBV27
clone_size: few
j_call: TRBJ2-3
cdr3_aa: CASSLFGTRTDTQYF
cdr3_nt: TGTGCCAGCAGTTTGTTCGGGACTCGCACAGATACGCAGTATTTT

d_call: NA
cdr3_length: 12
v_call: TRBV24-1
clone_size: NA
j_call: TRBJ2-1
cdr3_aa: CATSAQDREQFF
cdr3_nt: TGTGCCACCAGTGCCCAAGACAGGGAGCAGTTCTTC

d_call: NA
cdr3_length: 14
v_call: TRBV12-3/TRBV12-4
clone_size: NA
j_call: TRBJ2-4
cdr3_aa: CASGDLMAKNIQYF
cdr3_nt: TGTGCCAGCGGGGATTTAATGGCCAAAAACATTCAGTACTTC

d_call: NA
cdr3_length: 13
v_call: TRBV13
clone_size: few
j_call: TRBJ2-5
cdr3_aa: CASSLRVDETQYF
cdr3_nt: TGTGCCAGCAGCTTGCGCGTGGATGAGACCCAGTACTTC

d_call: NA
cdr3_length: 12
v_call: TRBV11-2
clone_size: few
j_call: TRBJ1-4
cdr3_aa: CASSLWSEKLFF
cdr3_nt: TGTGCCAGCAGCTTGTGGAGTGAAAAACTGTTTTTT

d_call: NA
cdr3_length: 17
v_call: TRBV11-2
clone_size: NA
j_call: TRBJ1-2
cdr3_aa: CASSLDRPAAGGYGYTF
cdr3_nt: TGTGCCAGCAGCTTAGACAGACCAGCAGCGGGGGGCTATGGCTACACCTTC

d_call: TRBD1
cdr3_length: 15
v_call: TRBV4-1
clone_size: NA
j_call: TRBJ2-7
cdr3_aa: CASSPLGQGATEQYF
cdr3_nt: TGCGCCAGCAGCCCTCTCGGACAGGGGGCGACCGAGCAGTACTTC

d_call: TRBD1
cdr3_length: 14
v_call: TRBV10-3
clone_size: few
j_call: TRBJ2-7
cdr3_aa: CAISPGDREGEQYF
cdr3_nt: TGTGCCATTTCCCCCGGGGACAGGGAGGGCGAGCAGTACTTC

d_call: NA
cdr3_length: 16
v_call: TRBV12-3/TRBV12-4
clone_size: NA
j_call: TRBJ1-1
cdr3_aa: CASSPGDPIFGTEAFF
cdr3_nt: TGTGCCAGCAGTCCGGGGGACCCGATTTTTGGCACTGAAGCTTTCTTT

d_call: NA
cdr3_length: 15
v_call: TRBV9
clone_size: NA
j_call: TRBJ2-5
cdr3_aa: CASSVVGANEETQYF
cdr3_nt: TGTGCCAGCAGCGTAGTAGGAGCCAACGAAGAGACCCAGTACTTC

d_call: TRBD2
cdr3_length: 17
v_call: TRBV29-1
clone_size: few
j_call: TRBJ2-1
cdr3_aa: CSVEDPRLAGEGLEQFF
cdr3_nt: TGCAGCGTTGAAGACCCTAGACTAGCGGGCGAGGGACTTGAGCAGTTCTTC

d_call: NA
cdr3_length: 19
v_call: TRBV21-1
clone_size: few
j_call: TRBJ2-7
cdr3_aa: CASSKGWGLGAISSYEQYF
cdr3_nt: NA

d_call: TRBD2
cdr3_length: 14
v_call: TRBV7-9
clone_size: NA
j_call: TRBJ2-7
cdr3_aa: CASSSAGGNYEQYF
cdr3_nt: TGTGCCAGCAGCTCCGCGGGAGGGAACTACGAGCAGTACTTC

d_call: NA
cdr3_length: 15
v_call: TRBV6-1
clone_size: NA
j_call: TRBJ1-4
cdr3_aa: CASSEARGRTEKLFF
cdr3_nt: TGTGCCAGCAGTGAAGCGCGAGGGCGAACCGAAAAACTGTTTTTT

d_call: TRBD2
cdr3_length: 17
v_call: TRBV5-6
clone_size: once
j_call: TRBJ2-1
cdr3_aa: CASSLQLGLAGWNEQFF
cdr3_nt: TGTGCCAGCAGCTTGCAGCTAGGACTAGCGGGATGGAATGAGCAGTTCTTC

d_call: NA
cdr3_length: 13
v_call: TRBV4-3
clone_size: few
j_call: TRBJ2-7
cdr3_aa: CASSQGTHYEQYF
cdr3_nt: TGCGCCAGCAGCCAAGGGACCCACTACGAGCAGTACTTC

d_call: TRBD2
cdr3_length: 16
v_call: TRBV5-1
clone_size: NA
j_call: TRBJ2-2
cdr3_aa: CASSLPGRERNGELFF
cdr3_nt: TGCGCCAGCAGCTTGCCAGGGCGGGAGAGGAACGGGGAGCTGTTTTTT

d_call: NA
cdr3_length: 11
v_call: TRBV7-8
clone_size: NA
j_call: TRBJ1-2
cdr3_aa: CASSTTDGYTF
cdr3_nt: TGTGCCAGCAGCACGACAGATGGCTACACCTTC

d_call: NA
cdr3_length: 13
v_call: TRBV5-1
clone_size: few
j_call: TRBJ2-7
cdr3_aa: CASSWTSTYEQYF
cdr3_nt: TGCGCCAGCAGCTGGACCTCAACCTACGAGCAGTACTTC

d_call: TRBD1
cdr3_length: 13
v_call: TRBV30
clone_size: NA
j_call: TRBJ1-2
cdr3_aa: CALYPDRAYGYTF
cdr3_nt: TGTGCCTTGTACCCCGACAGGGCCTATGGCTACACCTTC

d_call: NA
cdr3_length: 16
v_call: TRBV9
clone_size: NA
j_call: TRBJ1-2
cdr3_aa: CASSVGRTPTNYGYTF
cdr3_nt: TGTGCCAGCAGCGTAGGCAGGACACCTACTAACTATGGCTACACCTTC

d_call: NA
cdr3_length: 14
v_call: TRBV27
clone_size: NA
j_call: TRBJ2-7
cdr3_aa: CASSFSGSPYEQYF
cdr3_nt: TGTGCCAGCAGTTTCTCAGGGAGCCCCTACGAGCAGTACTTC

d_call: TRBD1
cdr3_length: 14
v_call: TRBV20-1
clone_size: NA
j_call: TRBJ2-1
cdr3_aa: CSAGPGGAYIEQFF
cdr3_nt: TGCAGTGCAGGCCCAGGGGGCGCCTACATTGAGCAGTTCTTC

d_call: TRBD2
cdr3_length: 17
v_call: TRBV6-6
clone_size: few
j_call: TRBJ2-4
cdr3_aa: CASSYLGTSGSRGIQYF
cdr3_nt: TGTGCCAGCAGTTATTTGGGGACTAGCGGGAGTCGGGGCATTCAGTACTTC

d_call: NA
cdr3_length: 16
v_call: TRBV27
clone_size: NA
j_call: TRBJ2-1
cdr3_aa: CASTVSGPGSYNEQFF
cdr3_nt: TGTGCCAGCACAGTGAGTGGCCCTGGATCCTACAATGAGCAGTTCTTC

d_call: TRBD2
cdr3_length: 16
v_call: TRBV4-1
clone_size: NA
j_call: TRBJ2-1
cdr3_aa: CASSREGLAGNNEQFF
cdr3_nt: TGCGCCAGCAGCCGCGAGGGACTAGCGGGAAACAATGAGCAGTTCTTC

d_call: NA
cdr3_length: 16
v_call: TRBV28
clone_size: few
j_call: TRBJ2-4
cdr3_aa: CASSFRTAGAKNIQYF
cdr3_nt: TGTGCCAGCAGTTTCCGGACCGCCGGGGCCAAAAACATTCAGTACTTC

d_call: NA
cdr3_length: 17
v_call: TRBV5-1
clone_size: NA
j_call: TRBJ2-2
cdr3_aa: CASSSRGQRANTGELFF
cdr3_nt: TGCGCCAGCAGCTCCAGGGGACAACGCGCGAACACCGGGGAGCTGTTTTTT

d_call: TRBD2
cdr3_length: 16
v_call: TRBV12-3/TRBV12-4
clone_size: NA
j_call: TRBJ2-3
cdr3_aa: CASSLMAGGSTDTQYF
cdr3_nt: TGTGCCAGCAGTTTAATGGCGGGAGGGAGCACAGATACGCAGTATTTT